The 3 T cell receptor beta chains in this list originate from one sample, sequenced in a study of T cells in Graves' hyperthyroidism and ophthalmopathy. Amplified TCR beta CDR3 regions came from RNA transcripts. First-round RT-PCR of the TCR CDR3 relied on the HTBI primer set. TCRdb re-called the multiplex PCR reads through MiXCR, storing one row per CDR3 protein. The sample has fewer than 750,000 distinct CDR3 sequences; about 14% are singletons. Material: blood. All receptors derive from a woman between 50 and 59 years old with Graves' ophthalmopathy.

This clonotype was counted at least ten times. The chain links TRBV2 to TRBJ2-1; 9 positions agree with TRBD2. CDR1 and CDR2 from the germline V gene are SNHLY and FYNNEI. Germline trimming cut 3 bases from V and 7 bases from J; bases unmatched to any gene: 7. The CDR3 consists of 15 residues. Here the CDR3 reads CASSERLAGMNEQFF. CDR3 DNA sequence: TGTGCCAGCAGTGAGAGGCTAGCGGGAATGAATGAGCAGTTCTTC.

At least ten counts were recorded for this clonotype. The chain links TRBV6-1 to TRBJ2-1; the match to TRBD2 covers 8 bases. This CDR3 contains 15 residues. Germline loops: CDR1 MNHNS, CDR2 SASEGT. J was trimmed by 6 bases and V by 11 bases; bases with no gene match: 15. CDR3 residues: CALSIGTRWLNEQFF. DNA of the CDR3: TGTGCCCTCAGTATTGGGACTAGATGGCTCAATGAGCAGTTCTTC.

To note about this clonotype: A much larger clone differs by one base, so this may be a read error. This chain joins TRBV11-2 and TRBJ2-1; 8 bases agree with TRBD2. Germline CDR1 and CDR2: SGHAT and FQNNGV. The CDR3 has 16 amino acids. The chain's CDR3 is CASSPVSGSFYNEQLF. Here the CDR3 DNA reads TGTGCCAGCAGCCCAGTGAGCGGGAGCTTCTACAATGAGCAGCTCTTC. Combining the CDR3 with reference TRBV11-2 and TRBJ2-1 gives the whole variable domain EAGVAQSPRYKIIEKRQSVAFWCNPISGHATLYWYQQILGQGPKLLIQFQNNGVVDDSQLPKDRFSAERLKGVDSTLKIQPAKLEDSAVYLCASSPVSGSFYNEQLFGPGTRLTVL.